What follows describes a single T cell receptor (beta chain). Its antigen is still unknown. No much larger clone exists at a distance of one base, and base qualities are not known. The entry originates in a study of control samples from healthy donors and cancer patients (dated by TCRdb to the early 2020s). The method behind the library was the immunoSEQ multiplex PCR assay. TCRdb took over this immuneACCESS table, retaining in-frame rearrangements with V and J assigned. Such tables are incomplete; in checked studies, under half of the missing clones stem from an unresolved V gene, and the remainder is unexplained. This sample gives roughly 170,000 clones in total; 85% to 95% of them show up just once. The top ten hold 1.1% to 1.5% of the sample. The germline ends are 6 bases apart after V is trimmed by 1 base and J by 2 bases. From the germline V gene, CDR1 is SGHDN and CDR2 is FVKESK. The CDR3 has 13 amino acids, counting the end cysteine and phenylalanine. Of all the DNA, just the CDR3 is kept, 39 bases in frame from base 1.

This chain is built from TRBV14 and TRBJ2-7; TRBD1 is a weak D gene call, 6 bases matching. This sequence was found in a woman in her late teens or twenties in good health. Sequenced material: blood. The CDR3 is CASSQGGPYEQYF. The nucleotide sequence reads as follows: TGTGCCAGCAGCCAAGGGGGGCCCTACGAGCAGTACTTC.